The TCR beta chain described here comes from a study of shared clonotypes between healthy human individuals (dated by TCRdb to 2018 to 2021). About the investigation overall: The cohort comprised a couple of women and a few men aged 18 to 49 years. Blood TCR repertoires of roughly five healthy adults were deeply sequenced to estimate repertoire size and the extent of clonotype sharing between individuals. Per donor, leukapheresis produced somewhere between about 0.85 and 8.9 billion PBMCs. To increase sequencing depth and limit assay-specific biases, TCR repertoire library preparation and sequencing were carried out by different laboratories using diverse techniques. For each donor, CD4 naive and CD4 memory were each run on three plates, CD8 naive on two plates, and CD8 memory on one plate. The research as a whole found: Pairwise subsampling led to the expectation that sequencing depth would affect the degree of clonotype sharing among donors. Compared with non-shared clonotypes, the clonotypes found in all four sorted-subset donors had higher generation probabilities. Even with the large sequencing depth, rarefaction of the sorted-subset datasets indicated that sequencing was incomplete. The small number of donors limited the genetic and exposure-history diversity represented. Across several donors, approximately 4.9% of naive CD4, approximately 3.6% of naive CD8, about 2.3% of memory CD4, and 0.4% to 0.45% of memory CD8 clonotypes were shared. Larger estimated clonotype richness was generally found for naive subsets than for memory subsets. Only blood was sampled, and tissue TCR repertoires likely differ from those in blood.

Using the deep immunoSEQ assay, multiplex PCR amplified TCR CDR3 regions from genomic DNA. Extracted genomic DNA from each cell subset was distributed evenly across all wells of several immunoSEQ 96-well plates, and each plate was treated as a replicate. For sorted subsets, about 200 ng genomic DNA, equal to tens of thousands of T cell genomes, was loaded into each replicate PCR. Purified libraries were quantified with a Qubit 3.0 fluorometer, sized on a Bioanalyzer 2100, and re-quantified with the KAPA Library Quantification kit. A separate single-read 150-cycle Illumina NextSeq 550 flow cell was used to sequence each immunoSEQ 96-well plate. The authors' pipeline ran thus. Because only junctional sequences without quality scores were contained in the immunoSEQ output, filtering matching that applied to full-length reads could not be performed. Sequences were annotated with PyIR, a Python wrapper for IgBLAST v1.9, using IMGT germline references to assign V/J genes and CDR3. Reads with weak V/J assignments (E-value above 1e-6), missing CDR3, stop codons, out-of-frame junctions, or ambiguous translated residues were removed. V3J clonotypes were defined as sequences sharing the same inferred V gene, J gene, and CDR3 amino acid sequence. Percentage overlap between repertoires was computed as shared unique clonotypes divided by the size of the smaller repertoire. Richness of each repertoire was evaluated using RTK rarefaction, the Chao1 estimator, and Recon v2.1 estimates of unobserved clonotypes. Generation probabilities were computed with OLGA for all TCRbeta clonotypes obtained by the gDNA method from several donors. Imported from immuneACCESS, the table was reduced by TCRdb to in-frame sequences with V and J called. These copies leave out some clones; in studies compared against another copy, an unresolved V gene accounts for under half, and the cause of the remainder is not known. V and J calls plus clone size are reproduced from that table; the DNA served to infer D and trimming. For this sample the table gives millions of clones, of which approximately 95% were detected only once. Of the sample, around 1.1% is held by the ten largest clones.

CD8 naive samples were CD45RO-negative cells positively selected for CCR7, giving a CD45RA+CCR7+ population that excluded TemRA cells. The donors were healthy, HIV-negative adults with no recently reported acute infections or vaccinations. Every donor was a Caucasian adult residing in Nashville, Tennessee, USA. Blood was obtained by leukapheresis, after which PBMCs were separated by Ficoll-Histopaque density gradient centrifugation and cryopreserved in liquid nitrogen vapor phase. Analytical flow cytometry was used to check the purity and quantity of each magnetically sorted T cell population. Genomic DNA was isolated from each sorted fraction and quantified by UV absorbance on a Nanodrop 2000c. The CDR3 covers 11 residues, taking in both the cysteine and the phenylalanine. The sequence is cut down to CDR3 DNA, 33 bases in frame from base 1. Via the germline V gene, CDR1 is LGHNA and CDR2 YNFKEQ. V is shortened by 3 bases, J by 4 bases, and the region joining them spans 4 bases.

As to this clone: Its antigen remains unidentified. No quality values exist for individual bases; no much larger clone is one base distant.

The specimen sequenced was naive CD8+ T cells sorted from blood. This specimen's cell subset or site label, interpreted: CD45RA+CCR7+. The receptor was derived from a man younger than 35 in good health. This chain is built from TRBV4-2 and TRBJ2-7, with the D segment identity uncertain. The nucleotides read TGTGCCAGCAGCCACGATTACGAGCAGTACTTC. Its product reads: CASSHDYEQYF.